A single sample gave rise to the 25 T cell receptor beta chains below, sequenced in a study of blood T cell repertoires in COVID-19 (dated by TCRdb to 2019 to 2021). Library generation was performed with the immunoSEQ multiplex PCR assay. TCRdb re-hosts the immuneACCESS table, in-frame sequences only. Its copies lack some clones; in the studies checked, an unresolved V gene accounts for under half of them, and the cause for the rest is not known. This sample gives 120,000 to 150,000 clones in total; about 80% of them show up just once. Roughly 8% of the sample lies in the top ten. The specimen was peripheral blood. These receptors came from a human donor in a cohort sampled during active COVID-19.

The rearrangement joins TRBV6-5 to TRBJ2-7; D gene unclear. The CDR3 spans 13 residues. Trimming took 10 bases from V and 1 from J, leaving 14 bases between them. The germline CDR1 and CDR2 sequences are MNHEY and SVGAGI. CDR3 bases: TGTGCCACTACGAAATCCGGGTCCTACGAGCAGTACTTC. It encodes CATTKSGSYEQYF.

The chain couples TRBV5-6 to TRBJ2-3, with a tentative D call TRBD2 (6 bases). Trimming pared 4 bases from V and 0 bases from J, leaving 15 bases between. The germline V gene encodes CDR1 SGHDT and CDR2 YYEEEE. The CDR3 is 16 residues long. The CDR3 DNA is TGTGCCAGCAGCCTGGGGCGGAGGGTAAGCACAGATACGCAGTATTTT. Translating gives CASSLGRRVSTDTQYF.

V is TRBV7-2 and J is TRBJ2-1; TRBD2 matches at 11 bases. This CDR3 has 15 residues. Germline V gene sequence: CDR1 SGHTA, CDR2 FQGNSA. Unmatched junction bases numbered 10, after V lost 11 bases and J lost 4 bases. CDR3 nucleotides: TGTGCCGTCACAATAGCGGGGGGGCCGTACAATGAGCAGTTCTTC. Amino acids: CAVTIAGGPYNEQFF.

This sequence joins TRBV15 and TRBJ2-7; D might be TRBD1 (6 bases). Germline values: CDR1 LNHNV, CDR2 YYDKDF (reference sequence). CDR3 length: 14 amino acids. V lost 9 bases and J 0 bases, leaving 15 bases between the germline ends. The chain's CDR3 is CATAMQGTSYEQYF. CDR3 in DNA: TGTGCCACAGCGATGCAGGGGACCTCCTACGAGCAGTACTTC.

The genes are TRBV4-1 and TRBJ1-5; TRBD1 aligns across 8 bases. The germline CDR1 and CDR2 sequences are MGHRA and YSYEKL. The CDR3 loop spans 14 amino acids. The trim removed 4 bases at V and 2 bases at J, leaving 1 base unmatched. DNA for the CDR3: TGCGCCAGCAGCCTGGACAGGGGCAATCAGCCCCAGCATTTT. Its translation: CASSLDRGNQPQHF.

The rearrangement joins TRBV7-9 to TRBJ2-7; 14 nucleotides line up with TRBD2. Trimming took 5 bases from V and 4 from J; bases not matched to a gene: 7. CDR3 length: 16 amino acids. Germline V gene data show CDR1 as SEHNR and CDR2 as FQNEAQ (reference sequence). CDR3 sequence: CASSRRGLAGAYEQYF. Here the CDR3 DNA reads TGTGCCAGCAGCCGTAGGGGACTAGCGGGGGCGTACGAGCAGTACTTC.

This chain uses TRBV19 with TRBJ2-5; TRBD1 matches 8 bases. Germline V gives CDR1 LNHDA, CDR2 SQIVND (reference sequence). The V gene end was trimmed by 9 bases and the J gene end by 5 bases; junction bases not matched to a gene: 11. This CDR3 has 14 residues. The CDR3 reads CASQGAGFTETQYF. The CDR3 nucleotides read TGTGCCAGCCAGGGGGCAGGGTTTACGGAGACCCAGTACTTC.

Remarks on this clone: Other DNA sequences within the sample encode an identical CDR3. The chain is built from TRBV12-3 or TRBV12-4 and TRBJ1-2; D not resolved. The CDR3 has 12 residues. The ends were cut back, 3 bases at V and 8 bases at J, with 10 bases in the middle. DNA of the CDR3: TGTGCCAGCAGTTTCCCGGGTGGAGGCTACACCTTC. Amino acids: CASSFPGGGYTF.

This clone has a single count. The chain employs TRBV7-2 and TRBJ2-2; 14 bases agree with TRBD2. CDR3 size: 16 residues. Germline V gives CDR1 SGHTA, CDR2 FQGNSA. Unmatched junction bases numbered 6, after V lost 5 bases and J lost 7 bases. The CDR3 nucleotides read TGTGCCAGCAGCCTGACTAGCGGGGGGGCTGGCGGGGAGCTGTTTTTT. Residues: CASSLTSGGAGGELFF.

V gene TRBV5-6 combines with J gene TRBJ2-2, with D maybe TRBD1 (6 bases). V lost 2 bases to trimming and J lost 4 bases, with 12 bases between them. CDR3 length: 15 residues. Germline V gene lookup returns CDR1 SGHDT and CDR2 YYEEEE. The CDR3 reads CASSFPGTLTGELFF. CDR3 in DNA: TGTGCCAGCAGCTTTCCCGGGACACTCACCGGGGAGCTGTTTTTT.

CDR3 amino acids: CSWGRETQYF. In nucleotides, the CDR3 is TGCAGCTGGGGGAGGGAGACCCAGTACTTC. The chain combines TRBV29-1 with TRBJ2-5; tentative D call: TRBD2 (6 bases). V dropped 8 bases and J dropped 5 bases, with 9 bases sitting between them. The CDR3 totals 10 residues. From germline, CDR1 is SQVTM and CDR2 ANQGSEA.

The chain has TRBV3-1 (or the pseudogene TRBV3-2) and TRBJ1-6; no definite D call. The CDR3 covers 14 residues. V shed 0 bases and J shed 7 bases, with 7 bases lying between them. Germline loops: CDR1 LGHDT, CDR2 YNNKEL (reference sequence). The CDR3 DNA follows: TGTGCCAGCAGCCAAGATCCTCCGAATTCACCCCTCCACTTT. This codes for CASSQDPPNSPLHF.

V gene TRBV6-5 combines with J gene TRBJ1-1, with 10 bases matching TRBD1. V lost 10 bases, J lost 5 bases, and 4 bases stayed unmatched. The V gene's germline CDR1 is MNHEY and CDR2 SVGAGI. This CDR3 is built from 12 residues. The CDR3 reads CATDRGRTEAFF. The CDR3 DNA sequence: TGTGCCACCGACAGGGGGCGAACTGAAGCTTTCTTT.

V is TRBV12-3 or TRBV12-4 and J is TRBJ2-5, with D perhaps matching TRBD2 (5 bases). V lost 3 bases, J lost 5 bases, and 10 bases lay in between. The CDR3 contains 13 residues. The DNA for the CDR3 is TGTGCCAGCAGTTTGCGGGTTAGGGAGACCCAGTACTTC. Protein product: CASSLRVRETQYF.

The rearrangement links TRBV10-1 to TRBJ2-2, with 7 nucleotides matching TRBD1. Germline V gene sequence: CDR1 WNHNN, CDR2 SYGVQD (reference sequence). The V segment lost 4 bases and the J segment 3 bases; nucleotides outside the gene matches: 2. The CDR3 covers 14 residues. The CDR3 reads CASSGTGYTGELFF. For the CDR3, the DNA is TGCGCCAGCAGTGGGACAGGCTACACCGGGGAGCTGTTTTTT.

The chain uses TRBV5-1 and TRBJ1-3; 9 positions match TRBD1. Germline CDR1 reads SGHRS; CDR2 reads YFSETQ. This CDR3 contains 15 residues. After removal of 4 bases from V and 2 bases from J, the junction contained 4 bases not matched to a gene. The DNA of the CDR3 is TGCGCCAGCAGCCGGACAGGGGAAGCTGGAAACACCATATATTTT. This sequence encodes CASSRTGEAGNTIYF.

The CDR3 DNA reads TGTGCCAGCAGTTTACTACAGGGCTACAATGAGCAGTTCTTC. It translates to CASSLLQGYNEQFF. The chain uses TRBV27 and TRBJ2-1; D may be TRBD1 (6 bases). Trimming stripped 2 bases from V and 3 bases from J, with 8 bases between. CDR1 and CDR2 from the germline V gene are MNHEY and SMNVEV (reference sequence). This CDR3 region has 14 residues.

The V and J genes are TRBV7-2 and TRBJ2-1, with TRBD2 matching over 11 bases. Germline V gene lookup returns CDR1 SGHTA and CDR2 FQGNSA. Unmatched junction bases numbered 8, after V lost 1 base and J lost 0 bases. The CDR3 is 19 amino acids. This CDR3 is CASSLVSLAGESSYNEQFF. The CDR3 region has the DNA TGTGCCAGCAGCTTAGTGTCACTAGCGGGGGAAAGCTCCTACAATGAGCAGTTCTTC.

The chain carries TRBV18 and TRBJ1-4, with a weak D call TRBD1 (5 bases). The V gene lost 3 bases and the J gene lost 4 bases, with 12 bases spanning the gap. The germline V gene encodes CDR1 KGHSH and CDR2 LQKENI. This CDR3 region has 15 residues. The DNA of the CDR3 is TGTGCCAGCTCACCGGTTAGGGGCGATAATGAAAAACTGTTTTTT. This gives the protein CASSPVRGDNEKLFF.

The chain has TRBV3-1 (or the pseudogene TRBV3-2) and TRBJ1-1, with TRBD1 matching over 7 bases. The V gene end was trimmed by 2 bases and the J gene end by 8 bases; junction bases not matched to a gene: 14. The CDR3 is 16 amino acids. Germline assignment: CDR1 LGHDT and CDR2 YNNKEL (reference sequence). CDR3 DNA: TGTGCCAGCAGCCAATGGGGAGTACAGGGGAGAATCGAAGCTTTCTTT. The encoded protein is CASSQWGVQGRIEAFF.

The V and J genes are TRBV25-1 and TRBJ2-3; no clear D gene. The CDR3 has 12 residues. Germline V gene data show CDR1 as MGHDK and CDR2 as SYGVNS. V shed 3 bases and J shed 8 bases, with 9 bases lying between them. The CDR3 sequence: CASSDGRVTQYF. The CDR3 DNA reads as TGTGCCAGCAGTGATGGTCGGGTTACGCAGTATTTT.

The rearrangement links TRBV13 to TRBJ2-3; 7 bases map to TRBD1. Germline V gene sequence: CDR1 PRHDT, CDR2 FYEKMQ (reference sequence). The CDR3 has 13 residues. After removal of 3 bases from V and 5 bases from J, the junction contained 2 bases not matched to a gene. The CDR3 region is CASSLAGGDTQYF. DNA for the CDR3: TGTGCCAGCAGCTTGGCAGGGGGAGATACGCAGTATTTT. Together with reference TRBV13 and TRBJ2-3, the CDR3 gives the full variable domain: AAGVIQSPRHLIKEKRETATLKCYPIPRHDTVYWYQQGPGQDPQFLISFYEKMQSDKGSIPDRFSAQQFSDYHSELNMSSLELGDSALYFCASSLAGGDTQYFGPGTRLTVL.

The chain couples TRBV5-1 to TRBJ1-2, with 8 bases matching TRBD1. Per germline, CDR1 SGHRS and CDR2 YFSETQ. The V segment lost 1 base and the J segment 4 bases; nucleotides outside the gene matches: 6. This CDR3 contains 15 residues. CDR3 DNA: TGCGCCAGCAGCTTGTCTGGACAGGGTAGCTATGGCTACACCTTC. Translated: CASSLSGQGSYGYTF.

This clone came up a few times. The chain carries TRBV18 and TRBJ2-7; TRBD1 is a possible D gene (7 bases). CDR3 length: 17 residues. V lost 2 bases, J lost 4 bases, and 21 bases lay in between. Germline-derived CDR1 and CDR2 are KGHSH and LQKENI. The CDR3 DNA is TGTGCCAGCTCACCAATCACTAAGAAGACAGGGACTTACGAGCAGTACTTC. The encoded protein is CASSPITKKTGTYEQYF.

V and J are TRBV5-1 and TRBJ2-5; TRBD2 agrees at 13 bases. J lost 2 bases, V lost 2 bases, and 9 bases had no gene match. Germline V gene data show CDR1 as SGHRS and CDR2 as YFSETQ. The CDR3 runs to 18 residues. CDR3 sequence reads: CASSFGLLAGGIQETQYF. The CDR3 bases are TGCGCCAGCAGCTTTGGGCTACTAGCGGGGGGGATTCAAGAGACCCAGTACTTC.